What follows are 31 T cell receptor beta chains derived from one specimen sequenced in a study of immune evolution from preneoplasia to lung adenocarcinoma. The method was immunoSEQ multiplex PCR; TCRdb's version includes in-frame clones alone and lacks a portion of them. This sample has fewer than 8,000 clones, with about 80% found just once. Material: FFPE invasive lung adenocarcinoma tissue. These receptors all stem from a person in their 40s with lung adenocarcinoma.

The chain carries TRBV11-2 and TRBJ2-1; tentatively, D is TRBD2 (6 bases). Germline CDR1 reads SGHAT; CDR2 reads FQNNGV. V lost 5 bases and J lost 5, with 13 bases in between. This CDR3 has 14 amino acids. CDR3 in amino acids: CASSKGTANNEQFF. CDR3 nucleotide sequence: TGTGCCAGCAGCAAGGGGACTGCCAACAATGAGCAGTTCTTC.

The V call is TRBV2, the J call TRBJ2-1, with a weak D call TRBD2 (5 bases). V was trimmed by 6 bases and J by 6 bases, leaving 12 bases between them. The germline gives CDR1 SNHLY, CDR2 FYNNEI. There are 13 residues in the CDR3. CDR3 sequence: CASRGDPFNEQFF. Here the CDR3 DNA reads TGTGCCAGCAGGGGAGACCCGTTCAATGAGCAGTTCTTC.

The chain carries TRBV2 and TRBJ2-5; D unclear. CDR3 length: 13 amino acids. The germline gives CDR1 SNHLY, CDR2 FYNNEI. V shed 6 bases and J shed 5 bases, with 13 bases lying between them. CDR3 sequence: CASSYSMGETQYF. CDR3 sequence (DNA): TGTGCCAGCAGCTATAGTATGGGTGAGACCCAGTACTTC.

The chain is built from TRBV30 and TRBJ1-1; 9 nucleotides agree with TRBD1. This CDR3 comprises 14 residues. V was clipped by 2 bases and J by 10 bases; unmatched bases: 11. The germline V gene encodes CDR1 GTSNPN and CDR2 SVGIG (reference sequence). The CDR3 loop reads CAWSPKPDRGVAFF. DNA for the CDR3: TGTGCCTGGAGTCCAAAACCAGACAGGGGGGTAGCTTTCTTT.

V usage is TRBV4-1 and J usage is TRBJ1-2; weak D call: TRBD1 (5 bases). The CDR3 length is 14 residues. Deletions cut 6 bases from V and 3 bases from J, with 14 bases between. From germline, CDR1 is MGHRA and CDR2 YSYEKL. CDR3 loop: CASRPTASDYGYTF. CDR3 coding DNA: TGCGCCAGCAGACCGACAGCCAGCGACTATGGCTACACCTTC.

The CDR3, as DNA: TGTGCCAGCAGCCCAAGCGGGAGTGGGGATACGCAGTATTTT. Translating gives CASSPSGSGDTQYF. This sequence joins TRBV11-1 and TRBJ2-3; 8 nucleotides line up with TRBD2. The CDR3 runs 14 residues. Trimming took 5 bases from V and 6 from J; bases not matched to a gene: 7. Germline V gene data show CDR1 as SGHAT and CDR2 as FQDESV (reference sequence).

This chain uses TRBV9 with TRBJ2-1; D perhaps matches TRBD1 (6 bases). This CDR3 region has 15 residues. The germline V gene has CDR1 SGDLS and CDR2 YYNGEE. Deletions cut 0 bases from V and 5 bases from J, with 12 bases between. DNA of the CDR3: TGTGCCAGCAGCGTAGAGGCAGGGGTCAACAATGAGCAGTTCTTC. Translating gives CASSVEAGVNNEQFF.

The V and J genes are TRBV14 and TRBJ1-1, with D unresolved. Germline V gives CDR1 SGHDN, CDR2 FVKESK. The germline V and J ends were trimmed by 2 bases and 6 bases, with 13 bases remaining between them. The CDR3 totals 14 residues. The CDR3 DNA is TGTGCCAGCAGCCAAACCGGACTTGGTGCTGAAGCTTTCTTT. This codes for CASSQTGLGAEAFF.

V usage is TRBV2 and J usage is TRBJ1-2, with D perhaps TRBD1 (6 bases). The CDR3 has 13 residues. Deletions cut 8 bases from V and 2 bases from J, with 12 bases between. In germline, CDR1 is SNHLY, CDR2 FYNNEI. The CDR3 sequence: CASGGAVNYGYTF. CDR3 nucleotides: TGTGCCAGCGGGGGGGCAGTCAACTATGGCTACACCTTC.

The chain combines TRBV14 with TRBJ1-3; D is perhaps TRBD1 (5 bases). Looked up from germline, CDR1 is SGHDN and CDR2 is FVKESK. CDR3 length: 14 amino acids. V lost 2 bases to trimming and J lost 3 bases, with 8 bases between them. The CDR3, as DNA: TGTGCCAGCAGCCAACAGGGTATTGGAAACACCATATATTTT. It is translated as CASSQQGIGNTIYF.

In DNA, the CDR3 is TGTGCCAGCAGCTTCGCCACAGCCGCAACTAATGAAAAACTGTTTTTT. Its protein is CASSFATAATNEKLFF. The chain joins TRBV7-9 to TRBJ1-4; no clear D. V shed 3 bases and J shed 0 bases, with 11 bases lying between them. This CDR3 is built from 16 residues. Germline V gives CDR1 SEHNR, CDR2 FQNEAQ (reference sequence).

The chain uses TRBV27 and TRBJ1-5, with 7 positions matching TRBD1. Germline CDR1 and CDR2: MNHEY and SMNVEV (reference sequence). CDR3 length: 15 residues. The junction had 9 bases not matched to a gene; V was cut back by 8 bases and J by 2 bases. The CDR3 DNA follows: TGTGCCAGCGAAGTTAATGACAGGGGCAATCAGCCCCAGCATTTT. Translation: CASEVNDRGNQPQHF.

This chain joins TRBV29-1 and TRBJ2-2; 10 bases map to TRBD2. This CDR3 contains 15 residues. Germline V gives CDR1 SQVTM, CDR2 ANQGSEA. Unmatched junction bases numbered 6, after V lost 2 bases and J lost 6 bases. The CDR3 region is CSVEFQRGGPGELFF. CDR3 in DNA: TGCAGCGTTGAATTTCAGCGGGGGGGCCCCGGGGAGCTGTTTTTT.

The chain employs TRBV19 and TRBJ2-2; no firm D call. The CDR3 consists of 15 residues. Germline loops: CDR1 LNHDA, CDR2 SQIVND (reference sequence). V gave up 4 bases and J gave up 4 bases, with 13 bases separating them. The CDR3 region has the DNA TGTGCCAGTAGTACGAACCCTATCTCCACCGGGGAGCTGTTTTTT. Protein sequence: CASSTNPISTGELFF.

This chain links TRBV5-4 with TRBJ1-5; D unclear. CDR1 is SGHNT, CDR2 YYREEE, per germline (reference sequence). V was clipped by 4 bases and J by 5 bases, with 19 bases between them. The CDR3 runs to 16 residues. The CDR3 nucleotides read TGTGCCAGCAGCCATGGTGGGATTCGGGAGGATCAGCCCCAGCATTTT. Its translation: CASSHGGIREDQPQHF.

DNA of the CDR3: TGCAGCGGCCTCGTGGGGCCCGCGGGGCCCCAGCATTTT. Protein product: CSGLVGPAGPQHF. The V call is TRBV29-1, the J call TRBJ1-5; the D gene is possibly TRBD1 (5 bases). This CDR3 has 13 residues. The germline V gene has CDR1 SQVTM and CDR2 ANQGSEA. V lost 7 bases and J 9 bases, leaving 19 bases between the germline ends.

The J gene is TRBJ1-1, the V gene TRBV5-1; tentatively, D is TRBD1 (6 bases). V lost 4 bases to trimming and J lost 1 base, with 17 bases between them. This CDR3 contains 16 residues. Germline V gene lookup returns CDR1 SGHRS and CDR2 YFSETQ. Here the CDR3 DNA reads TGCGCCAGCAGCGGAGGGGTAGGGGGGACGAACACTGAAGCTTTCTTT. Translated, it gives CASSGGVGGTNTEAFF.

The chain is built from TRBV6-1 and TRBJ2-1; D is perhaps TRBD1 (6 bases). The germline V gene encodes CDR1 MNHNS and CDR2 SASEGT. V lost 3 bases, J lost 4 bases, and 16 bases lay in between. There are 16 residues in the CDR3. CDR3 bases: TGTGCCAGCAGTGAGGAGACAGGAGGAATTTACAATGAGCAGTTCTTC. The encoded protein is CASSEETGGIYNEQFF.

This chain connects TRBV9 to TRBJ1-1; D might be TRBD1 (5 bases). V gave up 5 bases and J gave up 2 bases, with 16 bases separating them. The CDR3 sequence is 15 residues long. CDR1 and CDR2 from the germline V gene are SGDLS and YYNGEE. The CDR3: CASSGQGKGNTEAFF. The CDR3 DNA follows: TGTGCCAGCAGTGGGCAGGGAAAGGGTAACACTGAAGCTTTCTTT.

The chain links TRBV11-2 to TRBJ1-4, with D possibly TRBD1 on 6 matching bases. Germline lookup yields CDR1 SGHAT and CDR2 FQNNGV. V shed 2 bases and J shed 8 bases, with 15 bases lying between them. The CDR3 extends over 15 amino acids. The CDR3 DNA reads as TGTGCCAGCAGCTTAACCGGCAGGGGCGGGGAAAAACTGTTTTTT. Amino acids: CASSLTGRGGEKLFF.

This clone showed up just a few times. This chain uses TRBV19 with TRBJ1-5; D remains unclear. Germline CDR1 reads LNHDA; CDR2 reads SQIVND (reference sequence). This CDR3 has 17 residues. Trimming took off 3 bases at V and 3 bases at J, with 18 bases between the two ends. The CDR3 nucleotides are TGTGCCAGTAGTATTAGGATGTTTCAACGGAACAATCAGCCCCAGCATTTT. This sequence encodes CASSIRMFQRNNQPQHF.

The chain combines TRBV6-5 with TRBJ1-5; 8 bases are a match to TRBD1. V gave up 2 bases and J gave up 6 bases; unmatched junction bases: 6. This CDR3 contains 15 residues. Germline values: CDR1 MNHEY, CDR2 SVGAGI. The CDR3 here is CASSYGRGQGQPQHF. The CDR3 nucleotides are TGTGCCAGCAGTTACGGCAGGGGGCAAGGTCAGCCCCAGCATTTT.

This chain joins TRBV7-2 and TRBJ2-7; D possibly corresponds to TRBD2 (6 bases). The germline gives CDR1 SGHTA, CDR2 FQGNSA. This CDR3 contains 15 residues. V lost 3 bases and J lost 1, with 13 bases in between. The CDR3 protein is CASSFDSGSSYEQYF. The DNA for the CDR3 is TGTGCCAGCAGCTTTGACAGCGGGTCATCCTACGAGCAGTACTTC.

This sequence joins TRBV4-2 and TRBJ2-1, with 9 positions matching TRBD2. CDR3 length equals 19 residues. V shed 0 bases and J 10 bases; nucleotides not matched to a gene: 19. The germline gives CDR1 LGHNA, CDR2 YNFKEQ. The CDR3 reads CASSQDILAGTLRAGEQFF. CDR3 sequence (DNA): TGTGCCAGCAGCCAAGATATACTAGCGGGCACACTAAGAGCAGGAGAGCAGTTCTTC.

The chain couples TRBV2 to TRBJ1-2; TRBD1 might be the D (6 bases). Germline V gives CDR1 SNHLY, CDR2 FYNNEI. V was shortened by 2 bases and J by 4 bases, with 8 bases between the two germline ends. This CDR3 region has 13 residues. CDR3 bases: TGTGCCAGCAGTGAAACAGGGCGCTATGGCTACACCTTC. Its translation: CASSETGRYGYTF.

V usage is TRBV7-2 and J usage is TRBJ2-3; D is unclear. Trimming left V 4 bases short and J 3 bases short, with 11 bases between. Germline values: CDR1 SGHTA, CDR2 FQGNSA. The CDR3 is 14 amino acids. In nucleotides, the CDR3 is TGTGCCAGCAGCTCATACCTAAGGACAGATACGCAGTATTTT. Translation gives CASSSYLRTDTQYF.

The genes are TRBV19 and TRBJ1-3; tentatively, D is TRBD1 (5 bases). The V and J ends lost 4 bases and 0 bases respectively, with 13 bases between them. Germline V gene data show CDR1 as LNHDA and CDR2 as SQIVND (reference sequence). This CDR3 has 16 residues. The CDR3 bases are TGTGCCAGTAGTACGGGGACGAGAATCTCTGGAAACACCATATATTTT. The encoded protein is CASSTGTRISGNTIYF.

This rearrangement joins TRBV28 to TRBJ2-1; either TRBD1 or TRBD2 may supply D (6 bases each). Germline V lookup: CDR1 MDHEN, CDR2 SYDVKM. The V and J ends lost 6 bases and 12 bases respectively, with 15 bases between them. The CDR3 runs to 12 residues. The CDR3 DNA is TGTGCCAGCAGGGGGGGCCCCTTCGGGCAGTTCTTC. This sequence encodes CASRGGPFGQFF.

Written as DNA, the CDR3 is TGTGCCAGCAGCTTGGTCCGGGGGCCCTGGGGCACTGAAGCTTTCTTT. Protein sequence: CASSLVRGPWGTEAFF. This rearrangement joins TRBV5-6 to TRBJ1-1; D is perhaps TRBD1 (6 bases). V dropped 0 bases and J dropped 4 bases, with 16 bases sitting between them. The CDR3 length is 16 residues. Per germline, CDR1 SGHDT and CDR2 YYEEEE.

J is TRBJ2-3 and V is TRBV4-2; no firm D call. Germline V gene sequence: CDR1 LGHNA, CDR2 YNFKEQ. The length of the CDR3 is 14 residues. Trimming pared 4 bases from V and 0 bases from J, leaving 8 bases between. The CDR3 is CASSRDTSTDTQYF. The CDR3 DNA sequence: TGTGCCAGCAGCCGGGATACTAGCACAGATACGCAGTATTTT.

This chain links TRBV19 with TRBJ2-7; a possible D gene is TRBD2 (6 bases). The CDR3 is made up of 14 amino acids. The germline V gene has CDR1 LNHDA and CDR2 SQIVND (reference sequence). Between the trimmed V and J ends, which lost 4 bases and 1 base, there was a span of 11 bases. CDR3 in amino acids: CASSSSGTSYEQYF. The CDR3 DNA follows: TGTGCCAGTAGTAGTAGCGGAACTTCCTACGAGCAGTACTTC. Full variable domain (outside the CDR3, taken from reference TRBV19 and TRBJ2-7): DGGITQSPKYLFRKEGQNVTLSCEQNLNHDAMYWYRQDPGQGLRLIYYSQIVNDFQKGDIAEGYSVSREKKESFPLTVTSAQKNPTAFYLCASSSSGTSYEQYFGPGTRLTVT.